These 9 T cell receptor beta chains were all obtained from the same sample, sequenced in a study of T cells in Graves' hyperthyroidism and ophthalmopathy. Researchers took RNA transcripts and amplified the TCR beta CDR3 regions from them. First-round RT-PCR of the TCR CDR3 relied on the HTBI primer set. A single record per CDR3 protein comes from TCRdb applying MiXCR to the multiplex PCR reads. The sample lists 500,000 to 750,000 distinct CDR3 sequences, more than 15% occurring once. The sequencing sample was made of blood. These TCRs come from a woman aged 25 to 39 with Graves' hyperthyroidism.

This clonotype appeared many times. V is TRBV29-1 and J is TRBJ2-5; D may be TRBD1 (5 bases). V was pared by 4 bases and J by 2 bases, with 20 bases between. This CDR3 is 16 amino acids long. Germline CDR1 is SQVTM and CDR2 is ANQGSEA. The CDR3 loop reads CSVASVLHRTQETQYF. The CDR3 DNA follows: TGCAGCGTTGCTTCCGTCCTACACCGGACACAAGAGACCCAGTACTTC.

Many counts were recorded for this clonotype. CDR3 in amino acids: CSVVSSGDRISYEQYF. The DNA of the CDR3 is TGCAGCGTTGTCTCGAGTGGGGACAGGATCTCCTACGAGCAGTACTTC. The V and J genes are TRBV29-1 and TRBJ2-7; TRBD1 matches at 8 bases. The germline V gene encodes CDR1 SQVTM and CDR2 ANQGSEA. The CDR3 is 16 residues long. After removal of 4 bases from V and 0 bases from J, the junction contained 11 bases not matched to a gene.

This clonotype has a handful of counts. The V gene is TRBV3-1, the J gene TRBJ2-5; 7 bases are shared with TRBD1. CDR3 size: 14 residues. V dropped 3 bases and J dropped 5; count of bases not matched to a gene: 6. Germline CDR1 is LGHDT and CDR2 is YNNKEL (reference sequence). The CDR3 protein is CASSHHRGKETQYF. The CDR3 DNA reads as TGTGCCAGCAGCCATCACAGGGGAAAGGAGACCCAGTACTTC.

In this sample, this clonotype turned up many times. This chain uses TRBV3-1 with TRBJ2-1; 8 nucleotides align to TRBD2. The germline V gene encodes CDR1 LGHDT and CDR2 YNNKEL (reference sequence). The ends lost 4 bases at V and 8 bases at J; junction bases unmatched: 10. The CDR3 extends over 15 amino acids. The CDR3 region is CASSRGLGGSYEQFF. Written as DNA, the CDR3 is TGTGCCAGCAGCCGGGGACTAGGAGGGTCCTATGAGCAGTTCTTC.

This clonotype has at least ten counts. V is TRBV7-9 and J is TRBJ1-1; D might be TRBD1 (5 bases). The germline CDR1 and CDR2 sequences are SEHNR and FQNEAQ (reference sequence). This CDR3 comprises 13 residues. V was cut by 10 bases and J by 1 base, with 13 bases left in between. The CDR3 sequence is CATSTQGNTEAFF. DNA of the CDR3: TGTGCCACCTCAACTCAGGGGAACACTGAAGCTTTCTTT.

This clonotype was seen ten or more times. V is TRBV5-5 and J is TRBJ2-3; weak D call: TRBD2 (5 bases). This CDR3 comprises 15 residues. Germline V gene lookup returns CDR1 SGHKS and CDR2 YYEKEE (reference sequence). V was clipped by 4 bases and J by 2 bases, with 14 bases between them. The CDR3 region is CASSNQVAPTDTQYF. CDR3 sequence (DNA): TGTGCCAGCAGCAACCAGGTAGCGCCCACAGATACGCAGTATTTT.

This clonotype was seen at least ten times. The gene calls are TRBV30 and TRBJ1-2, with 10 bases that match TRBD1. Germline V gene data show CDR1 as GTSNPN and CDR2 as SVGIG (reference sequence). The CDR3 extends over 15 amino acids. V gave up 2 bases and J gave up 5 bases; unmatched junction bases: 8. The CDR3 reads CAWSPTGTGVYGYTF. The DNA of the CDR3 is TGTGCCTGGAGTCCCACCGGGACAGGGGTTTATGGCTACACCTTC.

This clonotype has only a few counts. The V gene is TRBV9, the J gene TRBJ1-5, with no clear D. The CDR3 sequence is 16 residues long. Germline V gene sequence: CDR1 SGDLS, CDR2 YYNGEE. Trimming left V 0 bases short and J 0 bases short, with 10 bases between. The CDR3 DNA reads TGTGCCAGCAGCGTAGAAACAAATTATAGCAATCAGCCCCAGCATTTT. Protein: CASSVETNYSNQPQHF.

The table lists this clonotype with many counts. The rearrangement links TRBV6-1 to TRBJ2-1; D gene unclear. Germline V gene sequence: CDR1 MNHNS, CDR2 SASEGT. V lost 2 bases, J lost 15 bases, and 14 bases lay in between. This CDR3 contains 12 residues. The CDR3 region is CASSENLGGRFF. The CDR3 nucleotides are TGTGCCAGCAGTGAAAATCTGGGCGGACGGTTCTTC.